This T cell receptor (beta chain) derives from a study of T-cell reconstitution after alpha-beta-depleted transplantation in children. With regard to this clonotype: The target antigen is unknown.

During its preparation, the TCRbeta library received unique molecular identifiers. TCRdb re-analysed the PCR reads in MiXCR, keeping a single row per CDR3 protein. The sample lists around 580,000 distinct CDR3 sequences, under 30% seen once, with 13% to 15% in the top ten. Regarding the study as a whole: At the one-year point after transplant, T-cell counts and TCRbeta diversity were found to come mostly from T cells that had been newly produced. Alpha-beta T cells about two months after transplant reportedly derived from several hundred expanded graft clones.

The clonotype originates from a boy less than two years old who had a stem cell transplant for acute myeloid leukemia, so the T cells may come from the graft donor. Sequencing was performed on PBMCs, mostly from graft donor cells, taken 360 days after TCRalphabeta/CD19-depleted stem cell transplant.

CDR3 nucleotide sequence: TGTGCCAGCAGCCGCTCGGGACAGGGAAATCAGCCCCAGCATTTT. Translating it yields CASSRSGQGNQPQHF. V usage is TRBV7-9 and J usage is TRBJ1-5; 9 bases agree with TRBD1. CDR1 is SEHNR and CDR2 is FQNEAQ in the germline V gene (reference sequence). The trim removed 5 bases at V and 4 bases at J, leaving 6 bases unmatched. The CDR3 runs to 15 residues. Looking up the rest from reference TRBV7-9 and TRBJ1-5 gives the full variable domain: DTGVSQNPRHKITKRGQNVTFRCDPISEHNRLYWYRQTLGQGPEFLTYFQNEAQLEKSRLLSDRFSAERPKGSFSTLEIQRTEQGDSAMYLCASSRSGQGNQPQHFGDGTRLSIL.